The 30 T cell receptor beta chains presented below share a single source sample, sequenced in a study of cytomegalovirus exposure and HLA in healthy donors. Amplification used 60 Vbeta primers and 13 Jbeta primers. Data came from immunoSEQ multiplex PCR; TCRdb stores just in-frame clones and leaves some out. The sample comprises some 110,000 clones, 69% of which are singletons, and around 3.5% rests with the top ten. Input material: PBMCs. The source is a man under 40 in good health and CMV-seronegative.

J is TRBJ2-3 and V is TRBV19, with D possibly matching TRBD1 (5 bases). Germline loops: CDR1 LNHDA, CDR2 SQIVND (reference sequence). This CDR3 region has 16 residues. Trimming stripped 5 bases from V and 2 bases from J, with 17 bases between. The CDR3 DNA sequence: TGTGCCAGTAGTCTTCCCCAGGGCCTGGCCACAGATACGCAGTATTTT. It yields the protein CASSLPQGLATDTQYF.

This rearrangement joins TRBV2 to TRBJ2-5; possibly TRBD2 for D (6 bases). In germline, CDR1 is SNHLY, CDR2 FYNNEI. Trimming cost V 4 bases and J 9 bases, with 12 bases left between them. The length of the CDR3 is 12 residues. The CDR3 nucleotides read TGTGCCAGCAGTGCCCTAGGGGAGGCCCAGTACTTC. This encodes CASSALGEAQYF.

The chain joins TRBV5-1 to TRBJ1-4; D might be TRBD1 (5 bases). Germline V gene lookup returns CDR1 SGHRS and CDR2 YFSETQ. V lost 2 bases to trimming and J lost 0 bases, with 8 bases between them. The CDR3 spans 15 residues. Here the CDR3 DNA reads TGCGCCAGCAGCTTTGGGGCGGCAACTAATGAAAAACTGTTTTTT. Amino acid sequence: CASSFGAATNEKLFF. The full variable domain, completed using reference TRBV5-1 and TRBJ1-4, is KAGVTQTPRYLIKTRGQQVTLSCSPISGHRSVSWYQQTPGQGLQFLFEYFSETQRNKGNFPGRFSGRQFSNSRSEMNVSTLELGDSALYLCASSFGAATNEKLFFGSGTQLSVL.

V usage is TRBV5-1 and J usage is TRBJ1-5; TRBD1 matches 7 bases. J lost 4 bases, V lost 0 bases, and 7 bases had no gene match. The CDR3 is 16 residues long. Germline values: CDR1 SGHRS, CDR2 YFSETQ. CDR3 nucleotide sequence: TGCGCCAGCAGCTTGGAGCCGGGACAGTCGAATCAGCCCCAGCATTTT. This sequence encodes CASSLEPGQSNQPQHF.

J is TRBJ2-7 and V is TRBV6-1; 8 bases match TRBD2. CDR1 and CDR2 from the germline V gene are MNHNS and SASEGT. The CDR3 extends over 12 amino acids. V was clipped by 8 bases and J by 6 bases; unmatched bases: 6. CDR3 residues: CASVGLAGEQYF. CDR3 sequence (DNA): TGTGCCAGCGTAGGACTAGCAGGCGAGCAGTACTTC.

J is TRBJ1-1 and V is TRBV6-1, with D unresolved. This CDR3 comprises 12 residues. V lost 8 bases, J lost 0 bases, and 7 bases lay in between. CDR1 is MNHNS and CDR2 is SASEGT in the germline V gene. DNA for the CDR3: TGTGCCAGCTTGAACATGAACACTGAAGCTTTCTTT. Amino acid sequence: CASLNMNTEAFF.

Only one count was recorded for this clone. The chain couples TRBV15 to TRBJ2-5, with TRBD2 matching over 8 bases. CDR3 length: 14 residues. Germline V lookup: CDR1 LNHNV, CDR2 YYDKDF (reference sequence). Unmatched junction bases numbered 2, after V lost 0 bases and J lost 5 bases. CDR3 in amino acids: CATSREAGVETQYF. CDR3 bases: TGTGCCACCAGCAGAGAAGCGGGAGTGGAGACCCAGTACTTC.

The chain recombines TRBV28 with TRBJ2-7; maybe TRBD2 (6 bases). CDR3 length equals 14 residues. Looked up from germline, CDR1 is MDHEN and CDR2 is SYDVKM. Trimming cost V 3 bases and J 5 bases, with 14 bases left between them. CDR3: CASSLGGTLHEQYF. Written as DNA, the CDR3 is TGTGCCAGCAGTTTGGGCGGGACCCTCCACGAGCAGTACTTC.

The chain joins TRBV27 to TRBJ2-1; weak D call: TRBD2 (5 bases). This CDR3 has 13 amino acids. Trimming pared 2 bases from V and 6 bases from J, leaving 8 bases between. Germline values: CDR1 MNHEY, CDR2 SMNVEV (reference sequence). Written as DNA, the CDR3 is TGTGCCAGCAGTTTAACGGGAACCAATGAGCAGTTCTTC. Translating gives CASSLTGTNEQFF.

This clone has just one count. The chain carries TRBV7-6 and TRBJ2-7, with 9 bases lining up with TRBD2. CDR3 length: 14 residues. In germline, CDR1 is SGHVS, CDR2 FNYEAQ. Losses at the gene ends were 9 bases for V and 0 bases for J; bases not matched to a gene: 6. CDR3 nucleotide sequence: TGTGCCAGTTCGACTAGCGGAAGCTCCTACGAGCAGTACTTC. Its protein is CASSTSGSSYEQYF.

The chain is built from TRBV28 and TRBJ1-4, with 8 bases aligning to TRBD1. CDR1 is MDHEN and CDR2 is SYDVKM in the germline V gene. The ends lost 6 bases at V and 8 bases at J; junction bases unmatched: 8. The CDR3 sequence is 14 residues long. The CDR3 region is CASSPGTGGEKLFF. CDR3 DNA sequence: TGTGCCAGCAGCCCCGGGACAGGAGGGGAAAAACTGTTTTTT. The full variable domain, with the rest looked up from reference TRBV28 and TRBJ1-4, is DVKVTQSSRYLVKRTGEKVFLECVQDMDHENMFWYRQDPGLGLRLIYFSYDVKMKEKGDIPEGYSVSREKKERFSLILESASTNQTSMYLCASSPGTGGEKLFFGSGTQLSVL.

This chain's CDR3 is CASSGQARETQYF. CDR3 DNA sequence: TGTGCCAGCAGTGGACAGGCGAGGGAGACCCAGTACTTC. J is TRBJ2-5 and V is TRBV2, with D maybe TRBD1 (6 bases). The germline CDR1 and CDR2 sequences are SNHLY and FYNNEI. This CDR3 spans 13 amino acids. V was cut by 4 bases and J by 5 bases, with 11 bases left in between.

This chain connects TRBV4-3 to TRBJ1-2, with 8 bases that match TRBD1. The germline CDR1 and CDR2 sequences are LGHNA and YSLEER. Trimming cost V 2 bases and J 8 bases; bases outside gene matches: 16. CDR3 size: 17 residues. The CDR3 nucleotides are TGCGCCAGCAGCCAAAGCGGTGCAGGGGGCCTACTTGGAGGCTACACCTTC. As protein: CASSQSGAGGLLGGYTF.

This clone was observed a few times. The chain couples TRBV6-5 to TRBJ2-2; the D is unclear. V gave up 7 bases and J gave up 6 bases, with 12 bases separating them. The germline CDR1 and CDR2 sequences are MNHEY and SVGAGI. The CDR3 length is 13 residues. The CDR3 region is CASTAAGSGELFF. The CDR3 coding sequence is TGTGCCAGCACTGCTGCCGGGTCCGGGGAGCTGTTTTTT.

This clone was counted only a few times. The rearrangement uses TRBV6-4 and TRBJ2-3, with D tentatively TRBD2 (7 bases). The CDR3 is made up of 16 amino acids. Germline CDR1 reads MRHNA; CDR2 reads SNTAGT. V was pared by 6 bases and J by 1 base, with 17 bases between. DNA of the CDR3: TGTGCCAGCAGATATAGCGGAGGGGGGGGCACAGATACGCAGTATTTT. Residues: CASRYSGGGGTDTQYF.

The CDR3 loop reads CASSLGTGADTEAFF. The DNA for the CDR3 is TGTGCCAGCAGCTTAGGGACAGGGGCCGACACTGAAGCTTTCTTT. The chain is built from TRBV7-6 and TRBJ1-1; the match to TRBD1 covers 9 bases. Germline V lookup: CDR1 SGHVS, CDR2 FNYEAQ. Trimming cost V 1 base and J 3 bases; bases outside gene matches: 3. The CDR3 length is 15 residues.

The count of this clone is one. V is TRBV5-6 and J is TRBJ2-7, with 8 bases matching TRBD1. V shed 3 bases and J 4 bases; nucleotides not matched to a gene: 12. The CDR3 consists of 16 residues. The germline V gene has CDR1 SGHDT and CDR2 YYEEEE. The CDR3 DNA follows: TGTGCCAGCAGCTGGGCAGGGGGCACGCGGGTATACGAGCAGTACTTC. This gives the protein CASSWAGGTRVYEQYF.

This clone was seen a handful of times. The chain combines TRBV27 with TRBJ2-2; 10 bases match TRBD1. The CDR3 contains 15 residues. V was pared by 5 bases and J by 5 bases, with 5 bases of the junction left unmatched. The germline V gene encodes CDR1 MNHEY and CDR2 SMNVEV (reference sequence). This CDR3 reads CASSPGTGVTGELFF. DNA for the CDR3: TGTGCCAGCAGTCCCGGGACAGGGGTGACCGGGGAGCTGTTTTTT.

This chain uses TRBV7-8 with TRBJ1-4; no clear D. Germline assignment: CDR1 SGHVS and CDR2 FQNEAQ. CDR3 length equals 13 residues. Trimming removed 5 bases at V and 5 bases at J, with 9 bases between. The CDR3 here is CASSQSKNEKLFF. In DNA form, the CDR3 reads TGTGCCAGCAGCCAGTCGAAAAATGAAAAACTGTTTTTT.

In this sample, this clone turned up once. The CDR3 sequence is CAISESGGDYEQYF. CDR3 bases: TGTGCCATCAGTGAGTCAGGGGGGGATTACGAGCAGTACTTC. This chain links TRBV10-3 with TRBJ2-7; D is possibly TRBD2 (7 bases). V shed 0 bases and J shed 4 bases, with 10 bases lying between them. The CDR3 consists of 14 residues. From germline, CDR1 is ENHRY and CDR2 SYGVKD.

This CDR3 is CASSPLGAAGYTF. The CDR3 nucleotides are TGTGCCAGCAGCCCCCTAGGGGCTGCCGGCTACACCTTC. The chain joins TRBV6-5 to TRBJ1-2, with a weak D call TRBD1 (5 bases). The V gene's germline CDR1 is MNHEY and CDR2 SVGAGI. The germline V and J ends were trimmed by 6 bases and 8 bases, with 16 bases remaining between them. CDR3 size: 13 residues.

This clone was counted once. This chain joins TRBV5-1 and TRBJ2-7; no clear D. The V end lost 0 bases, the J end lost 6 bases, and 10 bases lay between the germline ends. The germline gives CDR1 SGHRS, CDR2 YFSETQ. The CDR3 is 13 amino acids. The CDR3 DNA reads as TGCGCCAGCAGCTTGGATCCTATTGGCGAGCAGTACTTC. Its translation: CASSLDPIGEQYF. Based on the CDR3 plus reference TRBV5-1 and TRBJ2-7, the full variable domain is KAGVTQTPRYLIKTRGQQVTLSCSPISGHRSVSWYQQTPGQGLQFLFEYFSETQRNKGNFPGRFSGRQFSNSRSEMNVSTLELGDSALYLCASSLDPIGEQYFGPGTRLTVT.

V is TRBV5-1 and J is TRBJ1-1; 8 nucleotides line up with TRBD1. V was clipped by 5 bases and J by 6 bases; unmatched bases: 9. The CDR3 consists of 14 residues. Germline-derived CDR1 and CDR2 are SGHRS and YFSETQ. CDR3 sequence: CASRADRADAEAFF. For the CDR3, the DNA is TGCGCCAGCAGAGCGGACAGGGCGGACGCTGAAGCTTTCTTT.

The chain couples TRBV4-3 to TRBJ2-3; 8 bases line up with TRBD2. Trimming removed 0 bases from V and 3 bases from J; junction bases left unmatched: 5. In germline, CDR1 is LGHNA, CDR2 YSLEER. This CDR3 region has 16 residues. CDR3 nucleotide sequence: TGCGCCAGCAGCCAAGAGGCAGCGGGAGAGACAGATACGCAGTATTTT. Its translation is CASSQEAAGETDTQYF.

This clone was observed once. Germline and junction disagree at one end, which may indicate a read error. In DNA, the CDR3 is TGTGCCAGCAGCAGAGAATGGACAGGGCCCCTGAGCTATGGCTACATCTTC. Translation gives CASSREWTGPLSYGYIF. This sequence joins TRBV25-1 and TRBJ1-2, with 8 bases that match TRBD1. Germline CDR1 is MGHDK and CDR2 is SYGVNS. The length of the CDR3 is 17 residues.

The chain has TRBV5-8 and TRBJ1-2; D perhaps matches TRBD1 (5 bases). Trimming took off 4 bases at V and 3 bases at J, with 13 bases between the two ends. The germline V gene encodes CDR1 SGHTS and CDR2 YDEGEE. This CDR3 spans 14 amino acids. The CDR3 here is CASSVWGDDYGYTF. CDR3 bases: TGTGCCAGCAGCGTGTGGGGGGATGACTATGGCTACACCTTC.

The chain combines TRBV5-1 with TRBJ2-2; no firm D call. The CDR3 runs to 15 residues. V gave up 1 base and J gave up 1 base, with 8 bases separating them. Germline lookup yields CDR1 SGHRS and CDR2 YFSETQ. CDR3 nucleotide sequence: TGCGCCAGCAGCTTGTTCCAGCGGAACACCGGGGAGCTGTTTTTT. This encodes CASSLFQRNTGELFF.

J is TRBJ1-5 and V is TRBV12-5; the match to TRBD1 covers 7 bases. The CDR3 runs to 14 residues. With 4 bases clipped from V and 3 bases from J, the junction kept 3 bases outside the gene matches. The germline CDR1 and CDR2 sequences are LGHNT and FRNRAP. CDR3 in DNA: TGTGCTAGTGGTTGGGGGACAGTCAATCAGCCCCAGCATTTT. The encoded protein is CASGWGTVNQPQHF.

This chain connects TRBV19 to TRBJ2-7; D is ambiguous. The V end was cut by 10 bases, the J end by 6 bases, with 16 bases between. In germline, CDR1 is LNHDA, CDR2 SQIVND (reference sequence). This CDR3 contains 12 residues. CDR3: CATPLLMLEQYF. The CDR3 DNA reads as TGTGCCACCCCCCTTCTAATGCTCGAGCAGTACTTC.

The gene calls are TRBV11-2 and TRBJ2-1; 11 positions match TRBD2. CDR1 is SGHAT and CDR2 is FQNNGV in the germline V gene. The CDR3 runs to 19 residues. V lost 4 bases to trimming and J lost 10 bases; unmatched junction nucleotides: 21. The chain's CDR3 is CASSSPALLLAGVLSEQFF. CDR3 bases: TGTGCCAGCAGCTCTCCCGCTCTCTTACTAGCGGGAGTTCTTTCCGAGCAGTTCTTC.